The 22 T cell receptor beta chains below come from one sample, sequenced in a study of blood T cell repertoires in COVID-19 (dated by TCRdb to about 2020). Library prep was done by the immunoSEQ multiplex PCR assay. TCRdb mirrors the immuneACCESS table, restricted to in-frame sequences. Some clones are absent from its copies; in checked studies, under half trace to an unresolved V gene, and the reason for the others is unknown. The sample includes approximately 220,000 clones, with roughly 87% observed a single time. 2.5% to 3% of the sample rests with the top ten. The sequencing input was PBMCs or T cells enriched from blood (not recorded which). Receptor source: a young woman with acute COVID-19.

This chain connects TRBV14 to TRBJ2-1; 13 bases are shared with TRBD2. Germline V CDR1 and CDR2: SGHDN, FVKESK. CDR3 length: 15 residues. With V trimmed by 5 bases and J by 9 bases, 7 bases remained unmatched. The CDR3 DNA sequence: TGTGCCAGCAGCTACGGGACTAGCGGGACCGGTGAGCAGTTCTTC. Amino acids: CASSYGTSGTGEQFF.

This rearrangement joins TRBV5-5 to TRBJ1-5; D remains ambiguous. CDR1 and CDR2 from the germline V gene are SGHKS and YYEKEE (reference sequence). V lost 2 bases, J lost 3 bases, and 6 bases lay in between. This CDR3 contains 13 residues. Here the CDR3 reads CASSFTHNQPQHF. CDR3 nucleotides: TGTGCCAGCAGCTTCACACACAATCAGCCCCAGCATTTT.

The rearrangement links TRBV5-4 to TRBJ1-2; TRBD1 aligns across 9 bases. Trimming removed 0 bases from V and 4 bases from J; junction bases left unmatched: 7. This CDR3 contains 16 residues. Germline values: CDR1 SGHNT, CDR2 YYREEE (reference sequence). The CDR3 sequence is CASSLAPGQGFYGYTF. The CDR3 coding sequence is TGTGCCAGCAGCTTGGCTCCGGGACAGGGCTTCTATGGCTACACCTTC. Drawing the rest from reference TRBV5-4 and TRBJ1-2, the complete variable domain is ETGVTQSPTHLIKTRGQQVTLRCSSQSGHNTVSWYQQALGQGPQFIFQYYREEENGRGNFPPRFSGLQFPNYSSELNVNALELDDSALYLCASSLAPGQGFYGYTFGSGTRLTVV.

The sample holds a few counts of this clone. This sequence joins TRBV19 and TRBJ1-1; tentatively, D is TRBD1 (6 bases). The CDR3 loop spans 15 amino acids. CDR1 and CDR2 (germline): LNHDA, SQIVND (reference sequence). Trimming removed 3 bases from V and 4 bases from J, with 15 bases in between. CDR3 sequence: CASSMGAGVLTEAFF. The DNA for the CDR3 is TGTGCCAGTAGTATGGGGGCAGGGGTACTCACTGAAGCTTTCTTT.

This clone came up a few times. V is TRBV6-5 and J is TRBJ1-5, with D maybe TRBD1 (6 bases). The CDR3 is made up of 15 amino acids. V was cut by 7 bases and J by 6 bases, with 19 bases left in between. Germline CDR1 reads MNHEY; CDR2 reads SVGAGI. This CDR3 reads CASTPLAGEGQPQHF. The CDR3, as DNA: TGTGCCAGCACTCCCCTCGCAGGGGAGGGTCAGCCCCAGCATTTT.

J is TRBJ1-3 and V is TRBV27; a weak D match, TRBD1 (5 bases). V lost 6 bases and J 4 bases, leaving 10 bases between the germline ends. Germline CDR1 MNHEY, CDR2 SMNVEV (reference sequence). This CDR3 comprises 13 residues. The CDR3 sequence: CASSPGLGNTIYF. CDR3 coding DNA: TGTGCCAGCAGCCCAGGGTTGGGAAACACCATATATTTT.

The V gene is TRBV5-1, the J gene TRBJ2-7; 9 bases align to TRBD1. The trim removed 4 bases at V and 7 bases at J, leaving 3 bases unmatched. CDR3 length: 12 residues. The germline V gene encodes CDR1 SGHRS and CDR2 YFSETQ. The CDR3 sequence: CASSTTGGEQYF. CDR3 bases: TGCGCCAGCAGCACGACAGGGGGAGAGCAGTACTTC.

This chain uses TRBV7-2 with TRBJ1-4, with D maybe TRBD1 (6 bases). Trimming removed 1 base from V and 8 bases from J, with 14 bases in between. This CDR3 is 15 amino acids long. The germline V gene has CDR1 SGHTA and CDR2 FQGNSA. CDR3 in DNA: TGTGCCAGCAGCTTAGAGGATTACAGGGACGAAAAACTGTTTTTT. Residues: CASSLEDYRDEKLFF.

CDR3 residues: CASSLRGTDTQYF. The CDR3 coding sequence is TGTGCCAGCAGCTTACGGGGCACAGATACGCAGTATTTT. This chain uses TRBV5-8 with TRBJ2-3; D is undetermined. V lost 2 bases, J lost 1 base, and 5 bases lay in between. This CDR3 contains 13 residues. Germline V gives CDR1 SGHTS, CDR2 YDEGEE.

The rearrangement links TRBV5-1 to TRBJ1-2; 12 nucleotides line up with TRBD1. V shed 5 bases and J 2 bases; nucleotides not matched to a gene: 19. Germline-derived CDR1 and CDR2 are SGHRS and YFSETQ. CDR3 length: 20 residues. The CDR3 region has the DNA TGCGCCAGCAGACCGGGACAGGGGGCACGGGGATCAGGGAGAAACTATGGCTACACCTTC. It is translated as CASRPGQGARGSGRNYGYTF.

The CDR3 loop is CASSTTGGARNEQYF. The CDR3 DNA sequence: TGTGCCAGCAGCACGACAGGGGGCGCGAGGAACGAGCAGTACTTC. This chain joins TRBV27 and TRBJ2-7; TRBD1 agrees at 10 bases. Germline V gives CDR1 MNHEY, CDR2 SMNVEV (reference sequence). The CDR3 is made up of 15 amino acids. Unmatched junction bases numbered 10, after V lost 6 bases and J lost 5 bases.

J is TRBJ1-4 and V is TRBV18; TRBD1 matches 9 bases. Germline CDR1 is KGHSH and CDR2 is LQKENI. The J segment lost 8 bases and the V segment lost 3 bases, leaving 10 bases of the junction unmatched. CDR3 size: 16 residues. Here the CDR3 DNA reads TGTGCCAGCTCACCGGAAACAGGGGGCTTTCAAGAAAAACTGTTTTTT. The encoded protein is CASSPETGGFQEKLFF.

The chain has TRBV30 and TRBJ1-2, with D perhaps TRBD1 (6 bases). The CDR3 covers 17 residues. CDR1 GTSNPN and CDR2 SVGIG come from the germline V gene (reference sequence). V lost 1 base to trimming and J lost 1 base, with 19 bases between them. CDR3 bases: TGTGCCTGGAGTGAATGGACAGTAGAAACCCTTAACTATGGCTACACCTTC. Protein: CAWSEWTVETLNYGYTF. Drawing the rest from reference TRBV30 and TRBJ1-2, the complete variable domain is SQTIHQWPATLVQPVGSPLSLECTVEGTSNPNLYWYRQAAGRGLQLLFYSVGIGQISSEVPQNLSASRPQDRQFILSSKKLLLSDSGFYLCAWSEWTVETLNYGYTFGSGTRLTVV.

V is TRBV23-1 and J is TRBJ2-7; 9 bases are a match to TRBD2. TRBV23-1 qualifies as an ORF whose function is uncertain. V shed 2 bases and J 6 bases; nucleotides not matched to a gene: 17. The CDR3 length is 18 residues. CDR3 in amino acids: CASSQIPPGREGVSEQYF. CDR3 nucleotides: TGCGCCAGCAGTCAAATTCCCCCTGGGCGGGAGGGGGTCTCCGAGCAGTACTTC.

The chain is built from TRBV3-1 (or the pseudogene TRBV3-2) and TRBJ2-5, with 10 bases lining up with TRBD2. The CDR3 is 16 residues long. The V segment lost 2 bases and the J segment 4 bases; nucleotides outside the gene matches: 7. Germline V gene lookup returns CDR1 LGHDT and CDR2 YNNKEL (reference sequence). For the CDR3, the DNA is TGTGCCAGCAGCCAAAAAGGTCCTAGCGGGGGAGAGACCCAGTACTTC. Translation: CASSQKGPSGGETQYF.

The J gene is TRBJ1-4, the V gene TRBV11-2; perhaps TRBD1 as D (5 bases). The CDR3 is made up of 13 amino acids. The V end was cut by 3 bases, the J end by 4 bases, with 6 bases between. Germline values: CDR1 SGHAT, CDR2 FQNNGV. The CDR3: CASSLGLNEKLFF. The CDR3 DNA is TGTGCCAGCAGCTTGGGGCTTAATGAAAAACTGTTTTTT.

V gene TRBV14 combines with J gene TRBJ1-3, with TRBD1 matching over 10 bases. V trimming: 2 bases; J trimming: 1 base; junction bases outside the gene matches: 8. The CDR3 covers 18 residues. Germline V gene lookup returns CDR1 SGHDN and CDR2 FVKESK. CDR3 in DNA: TGTGCCAGCAGCCAAATGGGACAGGGGTTTTGGTCTGGAAACACCATATATTTT. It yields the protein CASSQMGQGFWSGNTIYF. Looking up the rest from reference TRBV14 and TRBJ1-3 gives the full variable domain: EAGVTQFPSHSVIEKGQTVTLRCDPISGHDNLYWYRRVMGKEIKFLLHFVKESKQDESGMPNNRFLAERTGGTYSTLKVQPAELEDSGVYFCASSQMGQGFWSGNTIYFGEGSWLTVV.

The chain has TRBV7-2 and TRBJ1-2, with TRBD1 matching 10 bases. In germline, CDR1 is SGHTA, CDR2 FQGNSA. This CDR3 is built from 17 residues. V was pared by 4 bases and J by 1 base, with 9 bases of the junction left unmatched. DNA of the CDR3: TGTGCCAGCAGCTATCGGACAGGGGGGTGGGTTAACTATGGCTACACCTTC. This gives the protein CASSYRTGGWVNYGYTF.

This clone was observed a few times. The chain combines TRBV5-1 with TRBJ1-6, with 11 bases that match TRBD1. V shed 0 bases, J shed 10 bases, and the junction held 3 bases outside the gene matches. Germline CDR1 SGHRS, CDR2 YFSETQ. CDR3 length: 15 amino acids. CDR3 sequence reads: CASSLAGTGGSPLHF. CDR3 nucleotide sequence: TGCGCCAGCAGCTTGGCCGGGACAGGGGGATCACCCCTCCACTTT.

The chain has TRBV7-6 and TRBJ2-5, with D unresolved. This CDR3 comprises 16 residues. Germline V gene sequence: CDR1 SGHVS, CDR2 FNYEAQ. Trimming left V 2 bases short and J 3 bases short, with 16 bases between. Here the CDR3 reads CASSLSWVRGEETQYF. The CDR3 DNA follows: TGTGCCAGCAGCTTATCCTGGGTCCGTGGAGAAGAGACCCAGTACTTC.

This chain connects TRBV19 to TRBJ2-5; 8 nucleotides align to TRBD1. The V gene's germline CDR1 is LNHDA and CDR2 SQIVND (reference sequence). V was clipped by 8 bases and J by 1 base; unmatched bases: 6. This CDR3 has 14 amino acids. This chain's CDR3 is CASSRQGPQETQYF. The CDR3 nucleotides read TGTGCCAGTTCGAGACAGGGGCCCCAAGAGACCCAGTACTTC. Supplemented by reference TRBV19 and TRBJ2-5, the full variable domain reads DGGITQSPKYLFRKEGQNVTLSCEQNLNHDAMYWYRQDPGQGLRLIYYSQIVNDFQKGDIAEGYSVSREKKESFPLTVTSAQKNPTAFYLCASSRQGPQETQYFGPGTRLLVL.

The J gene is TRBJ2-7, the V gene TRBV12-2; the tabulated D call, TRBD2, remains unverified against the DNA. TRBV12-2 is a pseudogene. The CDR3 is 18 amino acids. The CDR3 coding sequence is TGTGCAAGTCGCTTATATCCCATGGAAGCGGGGCTTTCCTACGAGCAGTACTTC. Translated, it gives CASRLYPMEAGLSYEQYF.